These 23 T cell receptor beta chains were all obtained from the same sample, sequenced in a study of T cells in Graves' hyperthyroidism and ophthalmopathy. Amplification yielded TCR beta CDR3 regions, with RNA transcripts as the source. TCR CDR3 regions were first amplified by RT-PCR with HTBI primers. MiXCR, applied by TCRdb to the multiplex PCR reads, yields one record per CDR3 protein. The sample yields hundreds of thousands of distinct CDR3 sequences, roughly a third seen once. Sample: blood. All receptors derive from a woman aged 40 to 49 with Graves' hyperthyroidism.

V usage is TRBV3-1 and J usage is TRBJ1-1; the D is unclear. The CDR3 is 13 residues long. CDR1 and CDR2 (germline): LGHDT, YNNKEL (reference sequence). V lost 3 bases and J lost 4, with 9 bases in between. CDR3 amino acids: CASSHGLITEAFF. As DNA, the CDR3 is TGTGCCAGCAGCCACGGACTCATCACTGAAGCTTTCTTT.

This clonotype has only a few counts. CDR3 DNA: TGTGCCAGCAGTTTAGGGGCGACGTTCTCCTACGAGCAGTACTTC. Translation: CASSLGATFSYEQYF. The chain carries TRBV12-3 or TRBV12-4 and TRBJ2-7, with D uncertain. V was cut by 1 base and J by 0 bases, with 10 bases left in between. The CDR3 is 15 residues long.

This sequence joins TRBV4-3 and TRBJ2-7, with D tentatively TRBD1 or TRBD2 (6 bases each). The germline V gene encodes CDR1 LGHNA and CDR2 YSLEER. The CDR3 spans 17 residues. V lost 0 bases and J lost 6, with 21 bases in between. The CDR3 region has the DNA TGCGCCAGCAGCCAAGATGTCGGGGGCAGCAGGTTTGGCGAGCAGTACTTC. This sequence encodes CASSQDVGGSRFGEQYF.

The chain couples TRBV6-5 to TRBJ1-2; unclear D gene. Trimming shortened V by 4 bases and J by 8 bases, and 14 bases separated the two germline ends. The CDR3 spans 13 residues. CDR1 is MNHEY, CDR2 SVGAGI, per germline. CDR3 DNA: TGTGCCAGCAGTTCCCCGACGCCCCCCGGCTACACCTTC. This encodes CASSSPTPPGYTF.

As for this clonotype: A junction end diverges from the germline sequence, so it may reflect a read error. This chain connects TRBV29-1 to TRBJ1-1; D is perhaps TRBD1 (6 bases). The germline CDR1 and CDR2 sequences are SQVTM and ANQGSEA. This CDR3 is built from 13 residues. The CDR3 loop is CGVTYGQNTEAFF. The CDR3 nucleotides read TGCGGCGTTACTTACGGACAGAACACCGAAGCTTTCTTT. Drawing the rest from reference TRBV29-1 and TRBJ1-1, the complete variable domain is SAVISQKPSRDICQRGTSLTIQCQVDSQVTMMFWYRQQPGQSLTLIATANQGSEATYESGFVIDKFPISRPNLTFSTLTVSNMSPEDSSIYLCGVTYGQNTEAFFGQGTRLTVV.

This clonotype showed up many times. The V call is TRBV19, the J call TRBJ1-2, with TRBD1 identical over 8 bases. Per germline, CDR1 LNHDA and CDR2 SQIVND (reference sequence). After removal of 5 bases from V and 5 bases from J, the junction contained 7 bases not matched to a gene. CDR3 length: 14 residues. CDR3 nucleotides: TGTGCCAGTAGTCCCGGGACAGGCGTGTATGGCTACACCTTC. It yields the protein CASSPGTGVYGYTF.

This chain uses TRBV28 with TRBJ2-2; no definite D call. V lost 11 bases to trimming and J lost 0 bases, with 16 bases between them. The V gene's germline CDR1 is MDHEN and CDR2 SYDVKM. The CDR3 is 15 residues long. The DNA for the CDR3 is TGTGCCGTGGGTAAGGGCGGAGCGAACACCGGGGAGCTGTTTTTT. It codes for CAVGKGGANTGELFF.

This clonotype was seen repeatedly, ten times or more. V and J are TRBV7-2 and TRBJ2-7, with 8 bases matching TRBD2. CDR1 is SGHTA, CDR2 FQGNSA, per germline. V lost 1 base, J lost 2 bases, and 7 bases stayed unmatched. This CDR3 has 16 amino acids. The CDR3 is CASSLVSTGGPYEQYF. The DNA of the CDR3 is TGTGCCAGCAGCTTAGTCTCGACGGGGGGGCCCTACGAGCAGTACTTC.

The CDR3 nucleotides read TGCGCCAGCAGCCAAAGAATCCGGGACAGCTATGGCTACACCTTC. This sequence encodes CASSQRIRDSYGYTF. The chain uses TRBV4-3 and TRBJ1-2, with TRBD1 identical over 7 bases. J was trimmed by 4 bases and V by 2 bases; bases with no gene match: 7. Germline V gives CDR1 LGHNA, CDR2 YSLEER. This CDR3 comprises 15 residues.

This clonotype has at least ten counts. The J gene is TRBJ2-7, the V gene TRBV7-9; 10 bases map to TRBD1. After removal of 5 bases from V and 3 bases from J, the junction contained 7 bases not matched to a gene. Germline V gives CDR1 SEHNR, CDR2 FQNEAQ (reference sequence). This CDR3 is built from 15 residues. Here the CDR3 reads CASSPGGQGSYEQYF. In nucleotides, the CDR3 is TGTGCCAGCAGCCCAGGGGGACAGGGGAGCTACGAGCAGTACTTC.

This chain links TRBV4-2 with TRBJ2-7; 7 bases match TRBD2. The CDR3 extends over 15 amino acids. Germline CDR1 LGHNA, CDR2 YNFKEQ. V was pared by 1 base and J by 6 bases, with 9 bases of the junction left unmatched. The CDR3 nucleotides read TGTGCCAGCAGCCAAGTTGTTGCGGGAGTATCCGAGCAGTACTTC. It yields the protein CASSQVVAGVSEQYF.

This clonotype came up many times. The gene calls are TRBV5-8 and TRBJ2-7; the match to TRBD1 covers 8 bases. CDR3 length: 14 amino acids. Germline lookup yields CDR1 SGHTS and CDR2 YDEGEE. The trim removed 5 bases at V and 4 bases at J, leaving 8 bases unmatched. The CDR3 sequence is CASRPGTGAYEQYF. DNA for the CDR3: TGTGCCAGCAGGCCCGGGACAGGTGCTTACGAGCAGTACTTC.

The chain recombines TRBV19 with TRBJ1-1; TRBD1 is a possible D gene (5 bases). The CDR3 loop spans 14 amino acids. Trimming took off 1 base at V and 6 bases at J, with 12 bases between the two ends. Germline V gene data show CDR1 as LNHDA and CDR2 as SQIVND (reference sequence). The CDR3: CASSIGGGSAEAFF. CDR3 coding DNA: TGTGCCAGTAGTATAGGTGGGGGTTCTGCTGAAGCTTTCTTT. The whole variable domain, filled in from reference TRBV19 and TRBJ1-1, reads DGGITQSPKYLFRKEGQNVTLSCEQNLNHDAMYWYRQDPGQGLRLIYYSQIVNDFQKGDIAEGYSVSREKKESFPLTVTSAQKNPTAFYLCASSIGGGSAEAFFGQGTRLTVV.

This clonotype was observed many times. This sequence joins TRBV14 and TRBJ1-2; D is uncertain. Between the trimmed V and J ends, which lost 4 bases and 5 bases, there was a span of 8 bases. Germline-derived CDR1 and CDR2 are SGHDN and FVKESK. The CDR3 is made up of 12 amino acids. In DNA, the CDR3 is TGTGCCAGCAGCCCCTCCGGGTATGGCTACACCTTC. This gives the protein CASSPSGYGYTF.

The chain has TRBV10-3 and TRBJ1-2; D is unclear. Trimming removed 7 bases from V and 2 bases from J, with 5 bases in between. The CDR3 sequence is 11 residues long. The germline V gene has CDR1 ENHRY and CDR2 SYGVKD. As DNA, the CDR3 is TGTGCCATCACCACGAACTATGGCTACACCTTC. It translates to CAITTNYGYTF.

This clonotype was counted at least ten times. The rearrangement joins TRBV12-3 or TRBV12-4 to TRBJ1-1, with TRBD1 matching over 7 bases. CDR3 length equals 13 residues. Trimming removed 2 bases from V and 7 bases from J; junction bases left unmatched: 4. The DNA for the CDR3 is TGTGCCAGCAGTTTAAGCAGGGGGAGTGAAGCTTTCTTT. It translates to CASSLSRGSEAFF.

This clonotype was seen at least ten times. The chain couples TRBV5-1 to TRBJ1-2; D is unclear. CDR3 length: 13 amino acids. Deletions cut 0 bases from V and 7 bases from J, with 10 bases between. Germline assignment: CDR1 SGHRS and CDR2 YFSETQ. In nucleotides, the CDR3 is TGCGCCAGCAGCTTGGCGGCCGCTGGTGGCTACACCTTC. This encodes CASSLAAAGGYTF.

The chain has TRBV20-1 and TRBJ2-1, with 9 bases matching TRBD2. Germline CDR1 DFQATT, CDR2 SNEGSKA (reference sequence). The CDR3 contains 15 residues. The trim removed 6 bases at V and 4 bases at J, leaving 10 bases unmatched. CDR3 bases: TGCAGTGCCCCTACCCTAGCGGGGCCTTACAATGAGCAGTTCTTC. Translated: CSAPTLAGPYNEQFF.

V usage is TRBV19 and J usage is TRBJ1-3; a possible D gene is TRBD1 (6 bases). The V gene's germline CDR1 is LNHDA and CDR2 SQIVND (reference sequence). The V gene lost 6 bases and the J gene lost 0 bases, with 18 bases spanning the gap. This CDR3 has 17 amino acids. The CDR3 loop is CASSLDGTPGSGNTIYF. CDR3 DNA sequence: TGTGCCAGTAGCCTCGACGGGACACCCGGCTCTGGAAACACCATATATTTT.

There are many counts of this clonotype. The rearrangement joins TRBV10-3 to TRBJ2-5; TRBD1 matches at 9 bases. Trimming removed 10 bases from V and 5 bases from J; junction bases left unmatched: 8. CDR3 length: 13 amino acids. CDR1 is ENHRY, CDR2 SYGVKD, per germline. The CDR3 reads CATGTGSWETQYF. CDR3 bases: TGTGCCACCGGGACAGGGTCTTGGGAGACCCAGTACTTC.

On this clonotype: A much larger clone sits a single nucleotide away, making a read error possible. The chain has TRBV7-3 and TRBJ1-1; D is perhaps TRBD1 (5 bases). CDR1 is SGHTA, CDR2 FQGTGA, per germline. The CDR3 loop spans 14 amino acids. Between the trimmed V and J ends, which lost 6 bases and 5 bases, there was a span of 16 bases. CDR3 in DNA: TGTGCCAGCAGAGAAGACGGGGGGGGAACTGAAGCTTTCTTT. This gives the protein CASREDGGGTEAFF.

This clonotype came up many times. The rearrangement links TRBV7-2 to TRBJ1-1, with a possible D match to TRBD1 (6 bases). Germline V gene data show CDR1 as SGHTA and CDR2 as FQGNSA. The CDR3 covers 15 residues. V was pared by 5 bases and J by 0 bases, with 13 bases between. DNA of the CDR3: TGTGCCAGCAGCCACGGGGGGCAGATGAACACTGAAGCTTTCTTT. It translates to CASSHGGQMNTEAFF.

This clonotype turned up a few times. The genes are TRBV3-1 and TRBJ1-2; D gene unclear. The CDR3 has 14 amino acids. The germline V and J ends were trimmed by 6 bases and 2 bases, with 13 bases remaining between them. Per the germline V gene, CDR1 is LGHDT and CDR2 is YNNKEL (reference sequence). CDR3 nucleotides: TGTGCCAGCAGGTCAGGCACCCTCAACTATGGCTACACCTTC. It codes for CASRSGTLNYGYTF.